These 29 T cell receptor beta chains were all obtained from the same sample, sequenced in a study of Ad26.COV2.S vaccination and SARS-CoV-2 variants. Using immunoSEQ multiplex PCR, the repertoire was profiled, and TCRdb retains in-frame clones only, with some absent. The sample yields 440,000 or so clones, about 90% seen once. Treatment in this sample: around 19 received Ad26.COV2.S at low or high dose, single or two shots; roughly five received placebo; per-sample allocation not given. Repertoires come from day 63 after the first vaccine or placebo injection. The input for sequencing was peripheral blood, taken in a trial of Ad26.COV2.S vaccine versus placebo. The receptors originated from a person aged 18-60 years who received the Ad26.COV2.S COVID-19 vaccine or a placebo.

CDR3: CASSPWAANTEAFF. CDR3 DNA: TGTGCCAGTAGTCCATGGGCCGCGAACACTGAAGCTTTCTTT. The chain combines TRBV19 with TRBJ1-1; D is uncertain. Trimming pared 5 bases from V and 1 base from J, leaving 11 bases between. The CDR3 is 14 amino acids. CDR1 is LNHDA and CDR2 is SQIVND in the germline V gene (reference sequence).

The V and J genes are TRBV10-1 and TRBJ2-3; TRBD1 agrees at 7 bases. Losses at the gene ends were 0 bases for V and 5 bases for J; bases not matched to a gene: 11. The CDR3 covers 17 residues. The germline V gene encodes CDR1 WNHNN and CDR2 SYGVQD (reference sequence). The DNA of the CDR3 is TGCGCCAGCAGTGAGTCGACCGGGACAGAGTTTCAAGATACGCAGTATTTT. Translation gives CASSESTGTEFQDTQYF.

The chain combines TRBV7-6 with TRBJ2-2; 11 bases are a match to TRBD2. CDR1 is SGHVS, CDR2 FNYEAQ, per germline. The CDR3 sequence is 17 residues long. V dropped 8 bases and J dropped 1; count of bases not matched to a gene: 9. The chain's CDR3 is CASGTVAGGMNTGELFF. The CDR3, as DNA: TGTGCCAGCGGGACGGTAGCGGGGGGGATGAACACCGGGGAGCTGTTTTTT.

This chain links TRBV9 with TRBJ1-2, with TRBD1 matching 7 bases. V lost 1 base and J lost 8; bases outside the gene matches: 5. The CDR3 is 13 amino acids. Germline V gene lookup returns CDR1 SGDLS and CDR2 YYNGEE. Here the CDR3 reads CASSVSWTGGYTF. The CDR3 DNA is TGTGCCAGCAGCGTATCCTGGACAGGCGGCTACACCTTC.

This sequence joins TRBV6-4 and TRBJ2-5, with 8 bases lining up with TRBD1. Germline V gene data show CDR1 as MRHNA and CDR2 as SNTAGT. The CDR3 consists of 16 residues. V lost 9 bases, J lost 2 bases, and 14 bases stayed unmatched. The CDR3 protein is CARITPGTGQQETQYF. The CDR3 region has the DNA TGTGCCAGAATAACCCCCGGGACAGGCCAACAAGAGACCCAGTACTTC.

DNA of the CDR3: TGTGCCGCCAGGGGGGGATATGGCTACACCTTC. Translated, it gives CAARGGYGYTF. The chain links TRBV30 to TRBJ1-2, with 7 positions matching TRBD1. The CDR3 is 11 amino acids. Germline CDR1 is GTSNPN and CDR2 is SVGIG (reference sequence). The V and J ends lost 8 bases and 5 bases, in that order; junction bases with no gene match: 5.

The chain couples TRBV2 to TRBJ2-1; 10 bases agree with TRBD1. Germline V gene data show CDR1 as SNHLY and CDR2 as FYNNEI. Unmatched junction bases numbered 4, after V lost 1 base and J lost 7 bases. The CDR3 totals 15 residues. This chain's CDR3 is CASSEGQGARNEQFF. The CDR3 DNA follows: TGTGCCAGCAGTGAAGGACAGGGGGCGAGGAATGAGCAGTTCTTC.

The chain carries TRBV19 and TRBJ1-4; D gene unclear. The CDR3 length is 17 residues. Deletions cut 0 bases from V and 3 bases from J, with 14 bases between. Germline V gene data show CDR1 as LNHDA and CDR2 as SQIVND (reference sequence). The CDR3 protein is CASSIDLVPRPNEKLFF. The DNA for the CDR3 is TGTGCCAGTAGTATAGATCTTGTCCCCCGGCCTAATGAAAAACTGTTTTTT.

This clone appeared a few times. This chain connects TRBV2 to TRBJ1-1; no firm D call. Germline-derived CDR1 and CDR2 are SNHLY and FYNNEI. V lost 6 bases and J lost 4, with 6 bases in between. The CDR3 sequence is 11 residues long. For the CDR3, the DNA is TGTGCCAGCAGGGTAAGCACTGAAGCTTTCTTT. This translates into CASRVSTEAFF.

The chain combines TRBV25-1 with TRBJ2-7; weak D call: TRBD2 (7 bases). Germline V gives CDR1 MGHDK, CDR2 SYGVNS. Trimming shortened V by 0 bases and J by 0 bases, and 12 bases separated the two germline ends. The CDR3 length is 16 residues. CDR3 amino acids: CASSEYEGGASYEQYF. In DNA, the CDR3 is TGTGCCAGCAGTGAATATGAGGGGGGGGCCTCCTACGAGCAGTACTTC.

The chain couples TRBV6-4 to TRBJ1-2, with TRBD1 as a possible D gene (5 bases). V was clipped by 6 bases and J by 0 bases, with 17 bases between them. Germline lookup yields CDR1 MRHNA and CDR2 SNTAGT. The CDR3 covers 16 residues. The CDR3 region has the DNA TGTGCCAGCAGAACCGAAGGTGGGGGGACTAACTATGGCTACACCTTC. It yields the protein CASRTEGGGTNYGYTF.

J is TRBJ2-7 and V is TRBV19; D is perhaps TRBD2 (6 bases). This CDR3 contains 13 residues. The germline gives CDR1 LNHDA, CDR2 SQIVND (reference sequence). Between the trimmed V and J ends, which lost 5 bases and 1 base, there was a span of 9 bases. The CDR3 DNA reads TGTGCCAGTAGTGCGGGGCTGTCCTACGAGCAGTACTTC. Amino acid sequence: CASSAGLSYEQYF. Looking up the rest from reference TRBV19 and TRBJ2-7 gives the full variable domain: DGGITQSPKYLFRKEGQNVTLSCEQNLNHDAMYWYRQDPGQGLRLIYYSQIVNDFQKGDIAEGYSVSREKKESFPLTVTSAQKNPTAFYLCASSAGLSYEQYFGPGTRLTVT.

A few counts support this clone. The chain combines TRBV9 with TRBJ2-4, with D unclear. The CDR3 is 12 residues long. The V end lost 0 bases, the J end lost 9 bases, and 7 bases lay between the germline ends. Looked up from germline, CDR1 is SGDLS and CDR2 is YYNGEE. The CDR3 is CASSVVDGIQYF. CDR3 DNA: TGTGCCAGCAGCGTAGTAGACGGCATTCAGTACTTC.

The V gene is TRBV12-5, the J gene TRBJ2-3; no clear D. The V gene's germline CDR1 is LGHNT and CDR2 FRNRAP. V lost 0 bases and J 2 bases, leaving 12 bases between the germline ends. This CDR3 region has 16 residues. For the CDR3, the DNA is TGTGCTAGTGGTTTGGTACTTAGTCCCTACACAGATACGCAGTATTTT. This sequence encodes CASGLVLSPYTDTQYF.

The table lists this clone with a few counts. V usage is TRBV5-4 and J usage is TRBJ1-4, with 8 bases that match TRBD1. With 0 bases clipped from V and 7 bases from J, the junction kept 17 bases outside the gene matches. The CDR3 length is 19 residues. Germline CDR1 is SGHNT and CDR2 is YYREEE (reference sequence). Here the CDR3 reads CASSLARGPAGTGFEKLFF. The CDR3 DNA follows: TGTGCCAGCAGCTTGGCCCGGGGCCCAGCCGGGACAGGCTTTGAAAAACTGTTTTTT.

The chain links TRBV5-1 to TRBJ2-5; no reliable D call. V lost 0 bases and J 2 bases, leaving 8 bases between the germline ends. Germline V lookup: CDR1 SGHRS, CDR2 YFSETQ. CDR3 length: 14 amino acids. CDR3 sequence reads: CASSLAWQQETQYF. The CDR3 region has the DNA TGCGCCAGCAGCTTGGCCTGGCAGCAAGAGACCCAGTACTTC.

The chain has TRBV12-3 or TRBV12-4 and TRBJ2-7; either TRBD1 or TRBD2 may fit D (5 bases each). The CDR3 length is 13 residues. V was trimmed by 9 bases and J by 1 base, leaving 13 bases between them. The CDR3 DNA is TGTGCCAGTCACGGGACGGTGTCCTACGAGCAGTACTTC. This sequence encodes CASHGTVSYEQYF.

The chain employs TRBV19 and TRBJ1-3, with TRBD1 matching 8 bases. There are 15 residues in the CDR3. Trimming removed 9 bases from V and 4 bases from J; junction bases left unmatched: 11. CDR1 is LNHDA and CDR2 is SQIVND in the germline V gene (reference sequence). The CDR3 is CASRLDRGAGNTIYF. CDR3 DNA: TGTGCCAGCCGACTCGACAGGGGTGCAGGAAACACCATATATTTT.

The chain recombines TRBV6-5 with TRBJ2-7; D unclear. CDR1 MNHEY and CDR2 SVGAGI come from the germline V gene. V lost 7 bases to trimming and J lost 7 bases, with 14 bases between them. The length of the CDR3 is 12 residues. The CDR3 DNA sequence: TGTGCCAGCACAAATAGGCTGGGTGAGCAGTACTTC. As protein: CASTNRLGEQYF.

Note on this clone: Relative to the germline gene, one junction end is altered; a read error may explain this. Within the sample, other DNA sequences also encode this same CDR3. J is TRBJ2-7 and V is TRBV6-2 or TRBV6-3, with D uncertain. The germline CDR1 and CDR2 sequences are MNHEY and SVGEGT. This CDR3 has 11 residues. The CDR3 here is CASSYSFEQYF. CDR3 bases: TGTGCCAGCAGTTATTCCTTCGAGCAGTACTTC.

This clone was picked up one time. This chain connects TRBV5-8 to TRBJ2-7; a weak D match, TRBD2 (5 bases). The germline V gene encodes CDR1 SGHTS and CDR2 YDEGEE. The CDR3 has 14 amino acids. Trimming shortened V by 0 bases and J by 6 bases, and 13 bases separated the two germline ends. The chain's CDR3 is CASSLVRGGFEQYF. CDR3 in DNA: TGTGCCAGCAGCTTGGTCCGGGGTGGCTTCGAGCAGTACTTC.

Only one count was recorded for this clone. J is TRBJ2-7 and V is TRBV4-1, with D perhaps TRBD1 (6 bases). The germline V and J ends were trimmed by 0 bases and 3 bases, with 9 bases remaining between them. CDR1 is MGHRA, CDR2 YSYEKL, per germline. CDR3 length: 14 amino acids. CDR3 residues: CASSQETGFYEQYF. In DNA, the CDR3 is TGCGCCAGCAGCCAAGAAACAGGGTTCTACGAGCAGTACTTC.

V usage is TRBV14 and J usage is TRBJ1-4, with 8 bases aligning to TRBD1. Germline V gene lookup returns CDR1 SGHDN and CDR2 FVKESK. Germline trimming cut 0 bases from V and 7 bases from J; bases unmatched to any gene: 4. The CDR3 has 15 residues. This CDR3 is CASSQEGRGLEKLFF. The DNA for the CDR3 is TGTGCCAGCAGCCAAGAGGGCAGGGGGCTTGAAAAACTGTTTTTT.

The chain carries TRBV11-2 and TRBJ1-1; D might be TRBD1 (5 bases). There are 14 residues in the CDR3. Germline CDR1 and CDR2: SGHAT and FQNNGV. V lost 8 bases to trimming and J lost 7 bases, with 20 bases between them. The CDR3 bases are TGTGCCAGCGACGGGCCGGGACGAACCGGTGAAGCTTTCTTT. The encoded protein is CASDGPGRTGEAFF.

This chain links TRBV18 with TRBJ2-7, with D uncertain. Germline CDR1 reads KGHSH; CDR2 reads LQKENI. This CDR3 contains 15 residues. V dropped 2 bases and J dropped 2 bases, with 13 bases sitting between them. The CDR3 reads CASSPTAQAPYEQYF. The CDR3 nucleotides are TGTGCCAGCTCACCAACGGCGCAGGCACCCTACGAGCAGTACTTC. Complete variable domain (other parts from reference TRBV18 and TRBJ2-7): NAGVMQNPRHLVRRRGQEARLRCSPMKGHSHVYWYRQLPEEGLKFMVYLQKENIIDESGMPKERFSAEFPKEGPSILRIQQVVRGDSAAYFCASSPTAQAPYEQYFGPGTRLTVT.

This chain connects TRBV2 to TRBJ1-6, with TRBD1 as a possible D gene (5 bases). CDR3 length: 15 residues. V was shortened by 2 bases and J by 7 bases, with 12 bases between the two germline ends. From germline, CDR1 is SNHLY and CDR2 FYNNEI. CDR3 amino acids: CASSESAGYNSPLHF. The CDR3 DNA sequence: TGTGCCAGCAGTGAATCGGCAGGGTACAATTCACCCCTCCACTTT.

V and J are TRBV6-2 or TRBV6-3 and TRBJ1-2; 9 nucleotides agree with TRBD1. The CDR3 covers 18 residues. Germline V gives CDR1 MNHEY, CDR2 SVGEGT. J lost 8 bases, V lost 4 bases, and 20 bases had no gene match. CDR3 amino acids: CASSSTGGQGLLRVGYTF. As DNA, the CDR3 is TGTGCCAGCAGTTCCACCGGGGGACAGGGCCTCCTTAGAGTCGGCTACACCTTC.

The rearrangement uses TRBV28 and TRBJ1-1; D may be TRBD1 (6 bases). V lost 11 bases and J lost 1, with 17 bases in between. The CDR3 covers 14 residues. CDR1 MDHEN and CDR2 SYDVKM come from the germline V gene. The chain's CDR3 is CAGNRDRANTEAFF. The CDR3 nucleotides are TGTGCCGGGAACAGGGATCGGGCGAACACTGAAGCTTTCTTT.

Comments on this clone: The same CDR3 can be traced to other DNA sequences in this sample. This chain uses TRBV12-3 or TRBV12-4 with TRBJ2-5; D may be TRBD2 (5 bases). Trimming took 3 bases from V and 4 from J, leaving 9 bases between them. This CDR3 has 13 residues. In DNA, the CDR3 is TGTGCCAGCAGTTTGCGTCTAGCAGAGACCCAGTACTTC. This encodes CASSLRLAETQYF.